These 14 T cell receptor beta chains came from one sample sequenced in a study of blood T cell repertoires in COVID-19. Method: immunoSEQ multiplex PCR; TCRdb's copy keeps in-frame clones and lacks some. The table includes 190,000 or so clones, around 87% detected once. The sequencing sample was made of peripheral blood. The receptors come from a man aged 40-49 years with active or convalescent COVID-19.

This clone was seen a single time. CDR3 protein: CASSLVERGLSYEQYF. DNA for the CDR3: TGTGCCAGCAGCTTAGTGGAGCGGGGGTTATCCTACGAGCAGTACTTC. The V gene is TRBV7-9, the J gene TRBJ2-7; TRBD2 matches 8 bases. CDR1 SEHNR and CDR2 FQNEAQ come from the germline V gene (reference sequence). This CDR3 contains 16 residues. With V trimmed by 1 base and J by 1 base, 6 bases remained unmatched.

The chain uses TRBV10-3 and TRBJ2-2, with 11 bases aligning to TRBD2. V lost 3 bases to trimming and J lost 6 bases; unmatched junction nucleotides: 3. The CDR3 runs to 15 residues. Germline CDR1 ENHRY, CDR2 SYGVKD. CDR3 loop: CAISDGSGGAGELFF. CDR3 sequence (DNA): TGTGCCATCAGTGACGGTAGCGGGGGGGCCGGGGAGCTGTTTTTT.

The rearrangement uses TRBV19 and TRBJ1-6; 7 bases fit TRBD1. V trimming: 3 bases; J trimming: 3 bases; junction bases outside the gene matches: 11. CDR1 and CDR2 (germline): LNHDA, SQIVND (reference sequence). This CDR3 is built from 18 residues. In DNA, the CDR3 is TGTGCCAGTAGTATCTTTGGACAGGCAATCAACTATAATTCACCCCTCCACTTT. Translated: CASSIFGQAINYNSPLHF.

This clone was found a few times. This sequence joins TRBV5-1 and TRBJ2-7, with TRBD1 matching over 10 bases. The ends lost 3 bases at V and 5 bases at J; junction bases unmatched: 2. Germline CDR1 is SGHRS and CDR2 is YFSETQ. CDR3 length: 13 residues. The CDR3 sequence is CASSSDRGHEQYF. CDR3 coding DNA: TGCGCCAGCAGCTCAGACAGGGGGCACGAGCAGTACTTC.

V usage is TRBV29-1 and J usage is TRBJ1-2; 7 bases agree with TRBD1. V shed 7 bases and J 4 bases; nucleotides not matched to a gene: 9. CDR1 is SQVTM and CDR2 is ANQGSEA in the germline V gene. CDR3 length: 13 amino acids. The CDR3 bases are TGCAGCGGCCGAGGGGGCGGACTCTATGGCTACACCTTC. Protein: CSGRGGGLYGYTF.

The chain combines TRBV28 with TRBJ1-1; no reliable D call. The ends were cut back, 4 bases at V and 0 bases at J, with 6 bases in the middle. The germline CDR1 and CDR2 sequences are MDHEN and SYDVKM. The CDR3 has 13 residues. This CDR3 is CASSSYMNTEAFF. CDR3 bases: TGTGCCAGCAGTTCCTATATGAACACTGAAGCTTTCTTT.

This clone was observed once. This chain uses TRBV6-5 with TRBJ2-7; 7 nucleotides align to TRBD1. V lost 6 bases, J lost 0 bases, and 5 bases stayed unmatched. CDR3 length: 14 amino acids. Germline lookup yields CDR1 MNHEY and CDR2 SVGAGI. The CDR3 coding sequence is TGTGCCAGCAGCCAGACAGGGAACTCCTACGAGCAGTACTTC. Protein: CASSQTGNSYEQYF.

This clone was detected a few times. This sequence joins TRBV3-1 (or the pseudogene TRBV3-2) and TRBJ2-3, with TRBD2 matching 16 bases. With 0 bases clipped from V and 4 bases from J, the junction kept 13 bases outside the gene matches. The CDR3 has 21 residues. Looked up from germline, CDR1 is LGHDT and CDR2 is YNNKEL (reference sequence). The CDR3 nucleotides are TGTGCCAGCAGCCAAGATTCGGGGACTAGCGGGGGGGCCGCCATGGCAGATACGCAGTATTTT. It codes for CASSQDSGTSGGAAMADTQYF.

The chain carries TRBV27 and TRBJ2-1, with TRBD1 identical over 7 bases. The CDR3 consists of 14 residues. V trimming: 6 bases; J trimming: 0 bases; junction bases outside the gene matches: 2. CDR1 and CDR2 (germline): MNHEY, SMNVEV (reference sequence). The CDR3 reads CASSRDSSYNEQFF. In DNA form, the CDR3 reads TGTGCCAGCAGCCGGGACAGCTCCTACAATGAGCAGTTCTTC.

This sequence joins TRBV28 and TRBJ1-1; D gene unclear. Trimming shortened V by 3 bases and J by 8 bases, and 7 bases separated the two germline ends. The CDR3 covers 11 residues. The germline gives CDR1 MDHEN, CDR2 SYDVKM. The CDR3, as DNA: TGTGCCAGCAGTTTTAACAGAGAAGCTTTCTTT. Translation: CASSFNREAFF.

The chain carries TRBV7-9 and TRBJ2-7; possibly TRBD2 for D (6 bases). Germline V gene lookup returns CDR1 SEHNR and CDR2 FQNEAQ (reference sequence). This CDR3 spans 13 amino acids. Trimming stripped 7 bases from V and 2 bases from J, with 12 bases between. The CDR3: CASTASATYEQYF. In nucleotides, the CDR3 is TGTGCCAGCACGGCTAGCGCTACCTACGAGCAGTACTTC.

The chain carries TRBV19 and TRBJ1-5; TRBD1 matches 9 bases. Germline lookup yields CDR1 LNHDA and CDR2 SQIVND (reference sequence). The J segment lost 2 bases and the V segment lost 4 bases, leaving 3 bases of the junction unmatched. The CDR3 runs to 15 residues. CDR3 in amino acids: CASSTDRGGNQPQHF. The CDR3 region has the DNA TGTGCCAGTAGTACGGACAGGGGCGGCAATCAGCCCCAGCATTTT.

The chain carries TRBV6-1 and TRBJ2-1; 13 bases match TRBD2. In germline, CDR1 is MNHNS, CDR2 SASEGT. V lost 0 bases, J lost 0 bases, and 11 bases stayed unmatched. This CDR3 is built from 21 residues. In DNA, the CDR3 is TGTGCCAGCAGTGAAGCGGGGCCGGGACTAGCGGGGCGCAGCTCCTACAATGAGCAGTTCTTC. This gives the protein CASSEAGPGLAGRSSYNEQFF.

V usage is TRBV6-5 and J usage is TRBJ1-5; tentatively, D is TRBD1 (5 bases). V was pared by 6 bases and J by 4 bases, with 16 bases between. Germline V gene sequence: CDR1 MNHEY, CDR2 SVGAGI. The CDR3 contains 15 residues. In DNA, the CDR3 is TGTGCCAGCAGCTCAGACAGAAAGGGGAATCAGCCCCAGCATTTT. This translates into CASSSDRKGNQPQHF.